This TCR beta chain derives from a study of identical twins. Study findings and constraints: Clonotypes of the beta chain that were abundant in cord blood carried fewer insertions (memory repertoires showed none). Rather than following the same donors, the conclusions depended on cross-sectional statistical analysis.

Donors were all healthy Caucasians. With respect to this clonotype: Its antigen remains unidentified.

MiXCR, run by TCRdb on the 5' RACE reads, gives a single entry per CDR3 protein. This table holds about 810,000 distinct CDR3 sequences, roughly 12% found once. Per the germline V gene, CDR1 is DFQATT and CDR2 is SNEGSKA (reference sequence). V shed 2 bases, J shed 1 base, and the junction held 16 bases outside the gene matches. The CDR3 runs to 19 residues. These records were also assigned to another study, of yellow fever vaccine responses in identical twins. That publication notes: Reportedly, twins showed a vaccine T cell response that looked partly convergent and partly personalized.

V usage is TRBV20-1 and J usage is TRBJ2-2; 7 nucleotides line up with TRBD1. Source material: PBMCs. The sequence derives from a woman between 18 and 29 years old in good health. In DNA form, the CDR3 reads TGCAGTGCTAGAAACCGAGGAAACTCCGGGACAGTGAACACCGGGGAGCTGTTTTTT. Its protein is CSARNRGNSGTVNTGELFF.